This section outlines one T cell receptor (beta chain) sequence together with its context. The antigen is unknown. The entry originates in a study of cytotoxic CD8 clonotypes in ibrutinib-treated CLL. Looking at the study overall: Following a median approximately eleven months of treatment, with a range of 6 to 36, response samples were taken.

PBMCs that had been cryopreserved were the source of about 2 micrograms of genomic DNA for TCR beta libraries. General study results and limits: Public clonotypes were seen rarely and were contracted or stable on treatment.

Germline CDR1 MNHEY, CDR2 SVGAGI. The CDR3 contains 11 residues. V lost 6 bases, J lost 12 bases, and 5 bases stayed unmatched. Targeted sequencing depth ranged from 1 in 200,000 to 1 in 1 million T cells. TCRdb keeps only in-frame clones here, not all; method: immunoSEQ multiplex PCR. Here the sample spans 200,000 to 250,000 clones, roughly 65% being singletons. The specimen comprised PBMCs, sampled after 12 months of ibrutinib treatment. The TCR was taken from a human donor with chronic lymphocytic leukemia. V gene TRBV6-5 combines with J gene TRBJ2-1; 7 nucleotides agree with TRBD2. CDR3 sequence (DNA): TGTGCCAGCAGATCAGCGGGATCGCAGTTCTTC. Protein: CASRSAGSQFF.